This T cell receptor (beta chain) was identified in a study of OX40 agonist ivuxolimab in advanced cancers. On the study more broadly: Males comprised roughly four fifths of the group, whose mean age was around 62 years (range roughly 20 to 85).

The data were produced by immunoSEQ multiplex PCR, yet TCRdb's version contains in-frame clones alone and is incomplete. Of tens of thousands of clones listed, 84% were seen once; the top ten hold around 25%. Study-wide findings and caveats: Some of the lowest clonal expansion was seen in partial responders at 0.1-3.0 mg/kg. Normalized T-cell clonal expansion was also low in some nonresponders.

The cohort excluded patients with autoimmune disease history or systemic immunosuppression. The CDR3 covers 15 residues. Deletions cut 0 bases from V and 0 bases from J, with 10 bases between. Germline values: CDR1 SGHDT, CDR2 YYEEEE. To note about this clone: Its antigen is unknown.

This clonotype was obtained from an adult with an advanced solid tumor such as melanoma, head and neck, liver or kidney cancer. The gene calls are TRBV5-6 and TRBJ2-7; no clear D gene. The sequencing used CD4+ or CD8+ T cells sorted from blood, collected in a trial of the OX40 agonist ivuxolimab. The CDR3: CASSLGPSSSYEQYF. The CDR3 bases are TGTGCCAGCAGCTTGGGACCGTCAAGCTCCTACGAGCAGTACTTC.